This is a list of T cell receptor beta chains from one sample in a study of blood T cell repertoires in COVID-19. TCRdb's copy holds only in-frame clones and misses some; the assay was immunoSEQ multiplex PCR. The sample yields roughly 250,000 clones, around 81% seen once. Specimen: peripheral blood. These receptors were obtained from a woman aged 55-69 years with active or convalescent COVID-19. The CDR3 runs from the conserved cysteine through the conserved F or W. A D gene is named only where the DNA matches it firmly. Only some rows state a clone size, as once, few, many or a class for expanded clones.

clone size	D gene	V gene	J gene	CDR3 protein	CDR3 DNA
-	TRBD2	TRBV5-8	TRBJ2-3	CASSRIAGGRDTQYF	TGTGCCAGCAGCCGTATAGCGGGGGGAAGGGATACGCAGTATTTT
-	-	TRBV4-2	TRBJ1-3	CASSQGDGLSSGNTIYF	TGTGCCAGCAGCCAAGGCGACGGACTAAGCTCTGGAAACACCATATATTTT
-	-	TRBV29-1	TRBJ1-6	CSAAAGAVSPLHF	TGCAGCGCCGCCGCGGGGGCCGTCTCACCCCTCCACTTT
-	TRBD1	TRBV10-1	TRBJ2-1	CASSGSGTVNNEQFF	TGCGCCAGCAGTGGATCCGGGACAGTTAACAATGAGCAGTTCTTC
-	TRBD1	TRBV14	TRBJ1-1	CASSQIVQGAEAFF	TGTGCCAGCAGCCAAATCGTTCAGGGGGCTGAAGCTTTCTTT
few	-	TRBV7-8	TRBJ1-2	CASSPSRGSYTF	TGTGCCAGCAGCCCCAGCCGGGGTAGCTACACCTTC
-	-	TRBV9	TRBJ1-3	CASSVGASFGNTIYF	TGTGCCAGCAGCGTAGGGGCGTCGTTTGGAAACACCATATATTTT
-	TRBD1	TRBV5-1	TRBJ1-2	CASSLRTGGDYGYTF	TGCGCCAGCAGCTTGAGGACAGGGGGCGACTATGGCTACACCTTC
-	-	TRBV7-2	TRBJ1-5	CASSLNLVGRGYQPQHF	TGTGCCAGCAGCTTAAATTTGGTAGGGCGGGGGTATCAGCCCCAGCATTTT
-	-	TRBV4-3	TRBJ1-2	CASSQDRDWGNGYTF	TGCGCCAGCAGCCAAGACAGGGATTGGGGCAATGGCTACACCTTC
-	TRBD2	TRBV18	TRBJ2-7	CASSPGAGRAYEQYF	TGTGCCAGCTCACCAGGGGCAGGGAGGGCCTACGAGCAGTACTTC
-	-	TRBV2	TRBJ2-1	CASRDGDWNEQFF	TGTGCCAGCAGGGACGGGGACTGGAATGAGCAGTTCTTC
-	-	TRBV5-3	TRBJ1-6	CARSLNQGWSPLHF	TGTGCCAGAAGCCTCAATCAGGGTTGGTCACCCCTCCACTTT
-	-	TRBV21-1	TRBJ2-1	CASSKGGGGHNEQFF	TGTGCCAGCAGCAAAGGAGGGGGCGGGCACAATGAGCAGTTCTTC
-	-	TRBV21-1	TRBJ1-5	CASSKGAPDRSRFYSNQPQHF	TGTGCCAGCAGCAAAGGGGCTCCCGACAGGTCGCGTTTTTATAGCAATCAGCCCCAGCATTTT
few	-	TRBV7-6	TRBJ2-3	CASSLVAGPSTDTQYF	TGTGCCAGCAGCTTAGTTGCAGGCCCAAGCACAGATACGCAGTATTTT
-	TRBD1	TRBV2	TRBJ1-1	CASSELTGALGQAFF	TGTGCCAGCAGTGAGTTGACAGGGGCCTTAGGCCAAGCTTTCTTT
-	TRBD1	TRBV10-3	TRBJ2-7	CAISARQGSYEQYF	TGTGCCATCAGTGCCAGACAGGGGTCCTACGAGCAGTACTTC
few	TRBD1	TRBV6-5	TRBJ2-3	CASTRDRGQDTQYF	TGTGCCAGCACTAGGGACAGGGGGCAAGATACGCAGTATTTT
once	-	TRBV11-2	TRBJ1-2	CASSLDGNYGYTF	TGTGCCAGCAGCTTAGACGGGAACTATGGCTACACCTTC
few	-	TRBV13	TRBJ2-7	CASSLDAEGEQYF	TGTGCCAGCAGCTTAGACGCAGAGGGAGAGCAGTACTTC
-	-	TRBV4-1	TRBJ2-2	CASSQVPEGTGELFF	TGCGCCAGCAGCCAAGTACCGGAGGGCACCGGGGAGCTGTTTTTT
-	TRBD2	TRBV27	TRBJ2-7	CASSTNPLAGFYEQYF	TGTGCCAGCAGTACCAATCCCCTAGCGGGGTTCTACGAGCAGTACTTC
-	-	TRBV27	TRBJ1-6	CASSLFGQTNSPLHF	TGTGCCAGCAGTTTATTCGGACAGACTAATTCACCCCTCCACTTT
-	TRBD1	TRBV18	TRBJ2-1	CASSPGQYNEQFF	TGTGCCAGCTCACCGGGACAGTACAATGAGCAGTTCTTC
-	-	TRBV2	TRBJ1-4	CASAGTTNEKLFF	TGTGCCAGTGCAGGGACAACTAATGAAAAACTGTTTTTT
-	TRBD1	TRBV11-2	TRBJ1-1	CASSSYRGMNTEAFF	TGTGCCAGCAGCTCCTACAGGGGGATGAACACTGAAGCTTTCTTT
-	-	TRBV6-5	TRBJ1-5	CASSYSREGNQPQHF	TGTGCCAGCAGTTACAGCAGGGAGGGCAATCAGCCCCAGCATTTT
once	-	TRBV9	TRBJ1-3	CASSVVGTSSGNTIYF	TGTGCCAGCAGCGTAGTGGGCACGAGCTCTGGAAACACCATATATTTT
-	-	TRBV7-9	TRBJ1-5	CASSLGYGRQPQHF	TGTGCCAGCAGCTTAGGGTACGGGAGGCAGCCCCAGCATTTT
-	-	TRBV28	TRBJ1-2	CASSPAQLQKDDNYGYTF	TGTGCCAGCAGTCCCGCTCAACTTCAAAAAGATGATAACTATGGCTACACCTTC
-	-	TRBV15	TRBJ1-1	CATSRGGSPGSEAFF	TGTGCCACCAGCAGAGGGGGCAGCCCGGGCTCTGAAGCTTTCTTT
-	-	TRBV10-1	TRBJ1-2	CASSDSDYYGYTF	TGCGCCAGCAGTGATAGCGACTACTATGGCTACACCTTC
few	TRBD1	TRBV4-1	TRBJ1-6	CASSQDRGRGSPLHF	TGCGCCAGCAGCCAAGACAGGGGGCGAGGTTCACCCCTCCACTTT
-	-	TRBV3-1/TRBV3-2	TRBJ1-2	CASSLAHGYTF	TGTGCCAGCAGCCTGGCCCATGGCTACACCTTC